Each of the 31 T cell receptor beta chains below was sequenced from the same sample in a study of blood T cells in healthy people across ages. A second PCR, run for about 6 to 11 cycles, used a sample-barcoded 5' primer plus a J-beta primer mix. TCRdb itself ran the 5' RACE reads through MiXCR, one entry per CDR3 protein. The sample consists of approximately 850,000 distinct CDR3 sequences, 58% of them appearing once. Input material: blood. The receptors originated from a man aged 30 to 39 in good health.

Concerning this clonotype: A junction boundary mismatches the germline segment, possibly from a read error. The rearrangement uses TRBV6-6 and TRBJ1-2; D is ambiguous. In germline, CDR1 is MNHNY, CDR2 SVGAGI (reference sequence). The CDR3 spans 13 residues. Written as DNA, the CDR3 is TGTGCCAGCAGACCCGACCTTAACGATGGCTACACCTTC. It is translated as CASRPDLNDGYTF.

The chain is built from TRBV20-1 and TRBJ2-5; maybe TRBD2 (7 bases). CDR1 DFQATT and CDR2 SNEGSKA come from the germline V gene (reference sequence). V lost 8 bases to trimming and J lost 7 bases, with 20 bases between them. This CDR3 has 13 residues. This CDR3 reads CSPPPSGGGTQYF. The CDR3 coding sequence is TGCAGTCCCCCCCCTAGCGGAGGGGGGACCCAGTACTTC.

This clonotype was seen once. The chain links TRBV3-1 to TRBJ2-7, with no clear D. V lost 5 bases, J lost 3 bases, and 8 bases lay in between. Germline values: CDR1 LGHDT, CDR2 YNNKEL (reference sequence). This CDR3 is built from 12 residues. The CDR3 DNA follows: TGTGCCAGCAGCGATAATGACTACGAGCAGTACTTC. This sequence encodes CASSDNDYEQYF.

Details on this clonotype: A much larger clone lies one base from this, so it may be a read error. The chain is built from TRBV4-1 and TRBJ2-5; D is perhaps TRBD1 (6 bases). This CDR3 region has 14 residues. Per the germline V gene, CDR1 is MGHRA and CDR2 is YSYEKL. Trimming left V 4 bases short and J 4 bases short, with 13 bases between. The CDR3 DNA follows: TGCGCCAGCAGCCGGGACAACTCCGGAGAGACCCAGTACTTC. Translating gives CASSRDNSGETQYF.

This clonotype was seen more than once but under ten times. This chain joins TRBV4-2 and TRBJ2-5, with D hard to call. V lost 1 base, J lost 4 bases, and 10 bases lay in between. Germline-derived CDR1 and CDR2 are LGHNA and YNFKEQ. The CDR3 loop spans 14 amino acids. The CDR3: CASSQVDVGETQYF. DNA of the CDR3: TGTGCCAGCAGCCAAGTCGACGTTGGAGAGACCCAGTACTTC.

This clonotype has only one observation. This chain links TRBV4-3 with TRBJ2-1, with 14 nucleotides matching TRBD2. The CDR3 contains 18 residues. The junction had 13 bases not matched to a gene; V was cut back by 6 bases and J by 6 bases. Looked up from germline, CDR1 is LGHNA and CDR2 is YSLEER. The CDR3 nucleotides read TGCGCCAGCAGTTCGGGACTAGCGGGAGTGGGGGACCTCAATGAGCAGTTCTTC. Translating it yields CASSSGLAGVGDLNEQFF.

This sequence joins TRBV6-2 or TRBV6-3 and TRBJ2-3; weak D call: TRBD1 (6 bases). The V and J ends lost 6 bases and 5 bases respectively, with 15 bases between them. Germline CDR1 MNHEY, CDR2 SVGEGT. The CDR3 sequence is 14 residues long. The CDR3 loop reads CASRGADEGDTQYF. The DNA of the CDR3 is TGTGCCAGCAGGGGGGCGGATGAGGGAGATACGCAGTATTTT.

A note on this clonotype: The junction and the germline gene differ at one end; a read error may be behind it. The chain joins TRBV7-7 to TRBJ2-5, with 9 bases fitting TRBD1. The germline CDR1 and CDR2 sequences are SSHAT and FNYEAQ (reference sequence). CDR3 length equals 13 residues. The CDR3 here is CASSSGQGKEQYF. CDR3 in DNA: TGTGCTAGCAGCTCGGGACAGGGTAAAGAGCAGTACTTC.

The gene calls are TRBV20-1 and TRBJ2-5; D ambiguous. The ends were cut back, 0 bases at V and 0 bases at J, with 11 bases in the middle. The V gene's germline CDR1 is DFQATT and CDR2 SNEGSKA (reference sequence). CDR3 length: 15 amino acids. The CDR3 DNA reads as TGCAGTGCTAGAGATCCTGGCTACTACCAAGAGACCCAGTACTTC. Translating gives CSARDPGYYQETQYF.

This clonotype appeared a few times. The chain joins TRBV10-2 to TRBJ2-3; D is uncertain. CDR3 size: 14 residues. Germline V gives CDR1 WSHSY, CDR2 SAAADI. V was pared by 3 bases and J by 0 bases, with 7 bases between. The chain's CDR3 is CASSDVRSTDTQYF. CDR3 DNA: TGCGCCAGCAGTGATGTGCGGAGCACAGATACGCAGTATTTT.

The chain uses TRBV2 and TRBJ2-1; no reliable D call. The CDR3 totals 13 residues. The germline gives CDR1 SNHLY, CDR2 FYNNEI. V was clipped by 2 bases and J by 2 bases, with 4 bases between them. The CDR3 is CASSERTYNEQFF. The CDR3 DNA sequence: TGTGCCAGCAGTGAACGTACCTACAATGAGCAGTTCTTC. Full variable domain (rest looked up from reference TRBV2 and TRBJ2-1): EPEVTQTPSHQVTQMGQEVILRCVPISNHLYFYWYRQILGQKVEFLVSFYNNEISEKSEIFDDQFSVERPDGSNFTLKIRSTKLEDSAMYFCASSERTYNEQFFGPGTRLTVL.

The chain couples TRBV7-9 to TRBJ1-1; D gene ambiguous. The ends were cut back, 5 bases at V and 4 bases at J, with 11 bases in the middle. This CDR3 has 13 amino acids. In germline, CDR1 is SEHNR, CDR2 FQNEAQ (reference sequence). CDR3 DNA sequence: TGTGCCAGCAGCATACCGGTTGGCACTGAAGCTTTCTTT. This codes for CASSIPVGTEAFF.

The chain couples TRBV7-9 to TRBJ2-5; a weak D match, TRBD2 (6 bases). CDR1 is SEHNR and CDR2 is FQNEAQ in the germline V gene (reference sequence). This CDR3 comprises 15 residues. V was shortened by 5 bases and J by 2 bases, with 15 bases between the two germline ends. The CDR3 DNA follows: TGTGCCAGCAGCGCCCATCAGGACTATCAAGAGACCCAGTACTTC. Protein product: CASSAHQDYQETQYF.

To note about this clonotype: The junction differs from germline at one of its ends, possibly a read error. The V call is TRBV28, the J call TRBJ1-1; D possibly corresponds to TRBD1 (5 bases). The CDR3 loop spans 15 amino acids. Germline CDR1 MDHEN, CDR2 SYDVKM. CDR3 loop: CASSLRSGGNSEAFF. The CDR3 DNA reads TGTGCCAGCAGTTTAAGGTCCGGGGGTAACAGTGAAGCTTTCTTT.

Ten or more counts support this clonotype. Germline is not matched at one junction end, which may reflect a read error. This chain links TRBV5-5 with TRBJ2-1, with 10 nucleotides matching TRBD1. Germline loops: CDR1 SGHKS, CDR2 YYEKEE (reference sequence). The CDR3 is 14 residues long. The CDR3 reads CASSPGQGYNEQFF. CDR3 in DNA: TGCGCCAGCAGCCCGGGACAGGGGTACAATGAGCAGTTCTTC.

The J gene is TRBJ2-7, the V gene TRBV7-9; D might be TRBD1 (8 bases). The J call is in doubt because the DNA end fits TRBJ2-4 better. CDR1 is SEHNR, CDR2 FQNEAQ, per germline (reference sequence). The CDR3 sequence is 15 residues long. In DNA, the CDR3 is TGTGCCAGCAGCTCACAGGGGGGGGACAAAAACATTCAGTACTTC. The encoded protein is CASSSQGGDKNIQYF.

The V gene is TRBV5-1, the J gene TRBJ2-1; TRBD2 aligns across 9 bases. The V segment lost 7 bases and the J segment 0 bases; nucleotides outside the gene matches: 5. Germline V gene data show CDR1 as SGHRS and CDR2 as YFSETQ. The CDR3 runs to 15 residues. CDR3 amino acids: CASGLSGSSYNEQFF. The DNA of the CDR3 is TGCGCCAGCGGACTTAGCGGGAGCTCCTACAATGAGCAGTTCTTC. Full variable domain (remainder filled in from reference TRBV5-1 and TRBJ2-1): KAGVTQTPRYLIKTRGQQVTLSCSPISGHRSVSWYQQTPGQGLQFLFEYFSETQRNKGNFPGRFSGRQFSNSRSEMNVSTLELGDSALYLCASGLSGSSYNEQFFGPGTRLTVL.

The rearrangement joins TRBV10-3 to TRBJ2-5; maybe TRBD1 (6 bases). This CDR3 has 12 amino acids. Germline CDR1 and CDR2: ENHRY and SYGVKD. Trimming left V 4 bases short and J 4 bases short, with 7 bases between. DNA of the CDR3: TGTGCCATCAGTGTGGGGGCAGAGACCCAGTACTTC. Translating gives CAISVGAETQYF.

This clonotype occurred many times. The chain couples TRBV20-1 to TRBJ1-1, with 9 bases fitting TRBD1. The germline gives CDR1 DFQATT, CDR2 SNEGSKA (reference sequence). CDR3 length: 13 residues. The ends lost 7 bases at V and 1 base at J; junction bases unmatched: 4. In nucleotides, the CDR3 is TGCAGTGTCAACAGGGGGCCGAACACTGAAGCTTTCTTT. This gives the protein CSVNRGPNTEAFF.

With regard to this clonotype: Mismatch with germline at one junction end may stem from a read error. The chain uses TRBV12-3 or TRBV12-4 and TRBJ2-7, with D tentatively TRBD1 or TRBD2 (5 bases each). This CDR3 has 15 residues. The CDR3 coding sequence is TGTGCCAGCAGCCCCTCCGGGACGGGTAGCTACCAGCAGTACTTC. Translated: CASSPSGTGSYQQYF.

V usage is TRBV29-1 and J usage is TRBJ1-1; possibly TRBD1 for D (5 bases). Between the trimmed V and J ends, which lost 5 bases and 3 bases, there was a span of 16 bases. The CDR3 has 14 amino acids. CDR1 and CDR2 (germline): SQVTM, ANQGSEA. The CDR3: CSVLQGVADTEAFF. As DNA, the CDR3 is TGCAGCGTTCTGCAGGGAGTGGCGGACACTGAAGCTTTCTTT.

The chain joins TRBV7-2 to TRBJ2-3; D is unclear. V dropped 0 bases and J dropped 6 bases, with 10 bases sitting between them. Germline values: CDR1 SGHTA, CDR2 FQGNSA. CDR3 size: 14 residues. This CDR3 reads CASSLALIKDTQYF. CDR3 in DNA: TGTGCCAGCAGCTTAGCGCTTATAAAGGATACGCAGTATTTT. The variable domain in full, with the rest retrieved from reference TRBV7-2 and TRBJ2-3, is GAGVSQSPSNKVTEKGKDVELRCDPISGHTALYWYRQSLGQGLEFLIYFQGNSAPDKSGLPSDRFSAERTGGSVSTLTIQRTQQEDSAVYLCASSLALIKDTQYFGPGTRLTVL.

The rearrangement links TRBV20-1 to TRBJ2-3, with 12 positions matching TRBD2. Germline V CDR1 and CDR2: DFQATT, SNEGSKA (reference sequence). Germline trimming cut 3 bases from V and 4 bases from J; bases unmatched to any gene: 5. The CDR3 totals 15 residues. The CDR3 spells CSASRLAGGSDTQYF. DNA for the CDR3: TGCAGTGCTAGTAGGCTAGCGGGGGGGTCAGATACGCAGTATTTT.

V and J are TRBV7-2 and TRBJ2-5, with 7 bases fitting TRBD2. CDR1 SGHTA and CDR2 FQGNSA come from the germline V gene. CDR3 size: 18 residues. The ends lost 5 bases at V and 0 bases at J; junction bases unmatched: 15. DNA for the CDR3: TGTGCCAGCAGCCGCAAACCAGCGGGGTTGCGGGACCAAGAGACCCAGTACTTC. Translated: CASSRKPAGLRDQETQYF.

The chain recombines TRBV12-3 or TRBV12-4 with TRBJ2-1; 8 bases map to TRBD1. CDR3 size: 20 residues. The V segment lost 6 bases and the J segment 8 bases; nucleotides outside the gene matches: 27. DNA of the CDR3: TGTGCCAGCAGGCGAACTTCAGGGGGCGTTGTGAAATTTTCGGTATATGAGCAGTTCTTC. It is translated as CASRRTSGGVVKFSVYEQFF.

The V call is TRBV11-2, the J call TRBJ2-5; perhaps TRBD1 as D (7 bases). The CDR3 consists of 12 residues. Germline V gene lookup returns CDR1 SGHAT and CDR2 FQNNGV. V was clipped by 4 bases and J by 9 bases, with 12 bases between them. The CDR3 is CASSSQGEAQYF. The CDR3 DNA reads as TGTGCCAGCAGCTCCCAGGGGGAGGCCCAGTACTTC. The variable domain in full, with the rest retrieved from reference TRBV11-2 and TRBJ2-5, is EAGVAQSPRYKIIEKRQSVAFWCNPISGHATLYWYQQILGQGPKLLIQFQNNGVVDDSQLPKDRFSAERLKGVDSTLKIQPAKLEDSAVYLCASSSQGEAQYFGPGTRLLVL.

The CDR3 is CASSKRRRSGSHAHVLTF. As DNA, the CDR3 is TGTGCCAGCAGCAAAAGGCGCAGGTCGGGCTCCCACGCCCACGTCCTGACTTTC. The rearrangement joins TRBV21-1 to TRBJ2-6; the D call TRBD1 from the table was never checked on the DNA. TRBV21-1 represents a pseudogene. This CDR3 has 18 residues.

CDR3 sequence: CSAPRTSGTHNEQFF. CDR3 nucleotide sequence: TGCAGTGCTCCCCGGACTAGCGGGACCCACAATGAGCAGTTCTTC. The chain joins TRBV20-1 to TRBJ2-1; 12 bases fit TRBD2. The CDR3 spans 15 residues. V shed 5 bases and J 5 bases; nucleotides not matched to a gene: 7. From germline, CDR1 is DFQATT and CDR2 SNEGSKA (reference sequence).

In its sample, this clonotype was seen a few times. The V and J genes are TRBV12-3 or TRBV12-4 and TRBJ1-5; maybe TRBD1 (5 bases). Between the trimmed V and J ends, which lost 7 bases and 2 bases, there was a span of 12 bases. The CDR3 length is 14 residues. The DNA for the CDR3 is TGTGCCAGCACCCTGACGGGGGGCAATCAGCCCCAGCATTTT. Translating gives CASTLTGGNQPQHF.

Of note for this clonotype: A much bigger clone sits one base away, suggesting this may be a read error. The chain uses TRBV7-2 and TRBJ2-2; D is possibly TRBD1 (6 bases). The CDR3 is made up of 13 amino acids. Trimming took 5 bases from V and 8 from J, leaving 12 bases between them. Germline-derived CDR1 and CDR2 are SGHTA and FQGNSA. The CDR3 spells CASSVDRTGELFF. The CDR3, as DNA: TGTGCCAGCAGCGTAGACAGGACAGGGGAGCTGTTTTTT. Supplemented by reference TRBV7-2 and TRBJ2-2, the full variable domain reads GAGVSQSPSNKVTEKGKDVELRCDPISGHTALYWYRQSLGQGLEFLIYFQGNSAPDKSGLPSDRFSAERTGGSVSTLTIQRTQQEDSAVYLCASSVDRTGELFFGEGSRLTVL.

Concerning this clonotype itself: The junction does not match germline at one end; this may be a read error. The chain joins TRBV7-2 to TRBJ2-7; D is possibly TRBD1 (6 bases). Per the germline V gene, CDR1 is SGHTA and CDR2 is FQGNSA. The CDR3 has 17 residues. CDR3 residues: CASSLGGPGAVSYVQYF. CDR3 DNA: TGTGCCAGCAGCTTAGGGGGGCCCGGGGCGGTGTCCTACGTGCAGTACTTC.